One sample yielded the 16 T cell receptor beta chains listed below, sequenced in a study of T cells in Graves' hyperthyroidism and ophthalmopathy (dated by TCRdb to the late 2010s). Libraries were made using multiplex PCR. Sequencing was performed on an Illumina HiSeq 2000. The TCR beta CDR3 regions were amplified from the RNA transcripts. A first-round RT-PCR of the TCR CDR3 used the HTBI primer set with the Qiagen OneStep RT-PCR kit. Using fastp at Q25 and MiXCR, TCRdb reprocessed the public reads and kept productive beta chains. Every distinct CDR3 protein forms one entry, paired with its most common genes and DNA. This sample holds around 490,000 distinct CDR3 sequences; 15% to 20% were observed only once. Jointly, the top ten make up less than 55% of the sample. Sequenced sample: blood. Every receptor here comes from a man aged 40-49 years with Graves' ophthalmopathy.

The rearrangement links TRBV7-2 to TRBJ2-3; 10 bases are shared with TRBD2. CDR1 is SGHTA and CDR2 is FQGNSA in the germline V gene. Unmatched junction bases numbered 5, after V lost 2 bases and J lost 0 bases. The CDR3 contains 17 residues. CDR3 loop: CASSLPPLAGSTDTQYF. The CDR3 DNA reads TGTGCCAGCAGCTTACCTCCACTAGCGGGGAGCACAGATACGCAGTATTTT.

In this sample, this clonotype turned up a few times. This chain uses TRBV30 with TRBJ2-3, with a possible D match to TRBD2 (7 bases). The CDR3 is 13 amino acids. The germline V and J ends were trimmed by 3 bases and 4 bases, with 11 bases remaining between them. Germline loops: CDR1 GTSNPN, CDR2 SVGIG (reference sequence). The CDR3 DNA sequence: TGTGCCTGGAGGTCGCGGGGGCCAGATACGCAGTATTTT. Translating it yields CAWRSRGPDTQYF.

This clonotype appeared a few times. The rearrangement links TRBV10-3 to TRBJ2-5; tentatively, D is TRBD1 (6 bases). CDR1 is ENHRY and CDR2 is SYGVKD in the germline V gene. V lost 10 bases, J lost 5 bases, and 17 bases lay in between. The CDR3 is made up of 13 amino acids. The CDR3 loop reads CATAPTGKETQYF. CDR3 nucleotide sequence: TGTGCCACCGCTCCCACAGGGAAGGAGACCCAGTACTTC.

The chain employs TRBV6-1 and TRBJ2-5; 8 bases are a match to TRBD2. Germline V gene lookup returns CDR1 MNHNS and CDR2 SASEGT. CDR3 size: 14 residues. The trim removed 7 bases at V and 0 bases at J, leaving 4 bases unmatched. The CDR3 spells CASKGTSHQETQYF. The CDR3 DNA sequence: TGTGCCAGCAAGGGGACTAGTCACCAAGAGACCCAGTACTTC.

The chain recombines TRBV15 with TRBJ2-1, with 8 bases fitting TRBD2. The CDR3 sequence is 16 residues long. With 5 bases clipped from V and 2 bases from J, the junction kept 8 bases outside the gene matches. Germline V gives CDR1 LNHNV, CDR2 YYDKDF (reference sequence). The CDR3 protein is CATSPRGATTYNEQFF. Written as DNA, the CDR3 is TGTGCCACCAGCCCGCGGGGGGCCACTACCTACAATGAGCAGTTCTTC.

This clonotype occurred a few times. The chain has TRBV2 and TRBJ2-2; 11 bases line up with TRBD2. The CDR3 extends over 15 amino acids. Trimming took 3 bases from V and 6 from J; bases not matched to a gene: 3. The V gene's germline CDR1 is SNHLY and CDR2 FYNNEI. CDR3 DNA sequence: TGTGCCAGCAGTGAGGAACTAGCGGGGGCCGGGGAGCTGTTTTTT. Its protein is CASSEELAGAGELFF.

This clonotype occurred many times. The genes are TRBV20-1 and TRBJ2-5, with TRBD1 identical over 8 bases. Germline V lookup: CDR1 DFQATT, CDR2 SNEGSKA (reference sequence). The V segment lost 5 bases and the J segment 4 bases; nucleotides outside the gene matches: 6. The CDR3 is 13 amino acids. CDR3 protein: CSAEDRAGETQYF. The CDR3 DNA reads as TGCAGTGCTGAGGACAGGGCCGGAGAGACCCAGTACTTC.

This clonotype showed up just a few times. CDR3 residues: CATIDRGRSDTQYF. The CDR3 DNA sequence: TGTGCCACCATCGACAGGGGGCGGTCAGATACGCAGTATTTT. The rearrangement uses TRBV6-5 and TRBJ2-3; 10 nucleotides match TRBD1. Trimming cost V 10 bases and J 4 bases; bases outside gene matches: 8. The CDR3 totals 14 residues. Germline CDR1 reads MNHEY; CDR2 reads SVGAGI.

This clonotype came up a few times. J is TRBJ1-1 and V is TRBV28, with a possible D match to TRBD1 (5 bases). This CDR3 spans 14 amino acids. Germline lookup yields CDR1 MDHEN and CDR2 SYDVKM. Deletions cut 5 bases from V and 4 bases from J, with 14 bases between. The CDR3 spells CASSPPGTLTEAFF. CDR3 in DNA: TGTGCCAGCAGTCCTCCGGGGACGCTCACTGAAGCTTTCTTT.

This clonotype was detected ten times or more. The CDR3 loop is CASSFDAAGYEQYF. The CDR3 DNA reads as TGTGCCAGCAGTTTCGACGCCGCGGGATACGAGCAGTACTTC. The chain combines TRBV28 with TRBJ2-7; tentative D call: TRBD2 (6 bases). This CDR3 region has 14 residues. V was pared by 3 bases and J by 4 bases, with 13 bases between. The germline V gene encodes CDR1 MDHEN and CDR2 SYDVKM.

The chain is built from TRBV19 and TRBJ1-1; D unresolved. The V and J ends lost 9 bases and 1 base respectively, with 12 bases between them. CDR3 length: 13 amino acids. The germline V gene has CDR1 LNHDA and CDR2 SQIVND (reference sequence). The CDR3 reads CASSWMANTEAFF. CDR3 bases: TGTGCCAGCAGTTGGATGGCGAACACTGAAGCTTTCTTT.

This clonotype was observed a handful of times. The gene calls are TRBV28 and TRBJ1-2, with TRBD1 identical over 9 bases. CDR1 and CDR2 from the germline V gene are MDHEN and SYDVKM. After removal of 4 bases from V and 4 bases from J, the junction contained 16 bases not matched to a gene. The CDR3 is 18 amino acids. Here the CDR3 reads CASSSLGYGTGLSYGYTF. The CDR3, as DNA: TGTGCCAGCAGTTCGCTAGGATACGGGACAGGGCTTAGCTATGGCTACACCTTC.

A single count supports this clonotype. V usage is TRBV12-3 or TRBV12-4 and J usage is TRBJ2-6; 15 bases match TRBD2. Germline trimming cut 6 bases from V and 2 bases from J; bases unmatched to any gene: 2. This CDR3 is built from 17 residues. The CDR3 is CASSRTSGGAGANVLTF. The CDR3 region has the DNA TGTGCCAGCAGCCGGACTAGCGGGGGGGCTGGGGCCAACGTCCTGACTTTC.

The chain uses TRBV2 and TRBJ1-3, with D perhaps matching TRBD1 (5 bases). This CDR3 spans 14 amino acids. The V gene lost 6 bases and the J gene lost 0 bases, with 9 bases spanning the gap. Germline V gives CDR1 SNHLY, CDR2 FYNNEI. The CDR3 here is CASRWTRSGNTIYF. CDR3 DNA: TGTGCCAGCAGATGGACACGCTCTGGAAACACCATATATTTT. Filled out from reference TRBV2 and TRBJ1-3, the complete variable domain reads EPEVTQTPSHQVTQMGQEVILRCVPISNHLYFYWYRQILGQKVEFLVSFYNNEISEKSEIFDDQFSVERPDGSNFTLKIRSTKLEDSAMYFCASRWTRSGNTIYFGEGSWLTVV.

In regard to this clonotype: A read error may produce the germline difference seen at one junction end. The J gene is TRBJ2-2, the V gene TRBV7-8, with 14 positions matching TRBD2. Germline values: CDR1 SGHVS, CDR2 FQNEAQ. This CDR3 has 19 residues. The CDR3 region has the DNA TGCGCCAGCAGCCACCGACTAGCGGGAGGGTTCGCGAACACCGGGGAGCTGTTTTTT. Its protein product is CASSHRLAGGFANTGELFF.

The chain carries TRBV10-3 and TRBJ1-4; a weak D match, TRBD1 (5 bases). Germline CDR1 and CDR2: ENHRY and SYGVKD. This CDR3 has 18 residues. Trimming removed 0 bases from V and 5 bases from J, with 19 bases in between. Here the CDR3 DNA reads TGTGCCATCAGTGAGTCAAGGGATCCGGGACCTACAAATGAAAAACTGTTTTTT. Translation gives CAISESRDPGPTNEKLFF.